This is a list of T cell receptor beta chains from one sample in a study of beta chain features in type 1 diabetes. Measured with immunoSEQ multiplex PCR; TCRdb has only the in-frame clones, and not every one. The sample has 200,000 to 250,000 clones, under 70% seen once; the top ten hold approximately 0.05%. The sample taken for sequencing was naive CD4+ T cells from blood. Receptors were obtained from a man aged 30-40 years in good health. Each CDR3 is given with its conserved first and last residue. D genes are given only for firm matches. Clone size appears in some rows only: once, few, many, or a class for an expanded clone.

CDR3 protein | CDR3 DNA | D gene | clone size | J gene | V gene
CASSLRQGTDTQYF | TGCGCCAGCAGCCTAAGACAGGGCACAGATACGCAGTATTTT | . | . | TRBJ2-3 | TRBV5-1
CASSLEGRVLGEQYF | TGTGCCAGCAGCTTAGAGGGCAGGGTCTTAGGCGAGCAGTACTTC | . | . | TRBJ2-7 | TRBV7-2
CASGDRGKAEAFF | TGTGCCAGCGGGGACAGGGGTAAGGCTGAAGCTTTCTTT | TRBD1 | . | TRBJ1-1 | TRBV25-1
CASRTSGAQFF | TGTGCCAGTAGGACTAGCGGGGCCCAGTTCTTC | TRBD2 | . | TRBJ2-1 | TRBV19
CASGGTGLSKNIQYF | TGTGCCAGCGGAGGGACAGGGTTGTCCAAAAACATTCAGTACTTC | TRBD1 | once | TRBJ2-4 | TRBV6-5
CASSDTQGNQETQYF | TGTGCCAGCAGTGATACACAGGGGAATCAAGAGACCCAGTACTTC | TRBD1 | . | TRBJ2-5 | TRBV25-1
CAWSREWRSTGELFF | TGTGCCTGGAGTCGGGAGTGGAGGAGCACCGGGGAGCTGTTTTTT | . | . | TRBJ2-2 | TRBV30
CASSTRTGRETQYF | TGTGCCAGCAGCACGCGGACAGGGCGAGAGACCCAGTACTTC | TRBD1 | . | TRBJ2-5 | TRBV9
CASSRGTGGNQPQHF | TGTGCCAGCAGTCGAGGGACAGGAGGGAATCAGCCCCAGCATTTT | TRBD1 | once | TRBJ1-5 | TRBV6-5
CASSLDVSGANVLTF | TGTGCCAGCAGCTTAGACGTTTCTGGGGCCAACGTCCTGACTTTC | . | . | TRBJ2-6 | TRBV7-2
CSVGLAGRTDTQYF | TGCAGCGTTGGCCTAGCGGGGCGCACAGATACGCAGTATTTT | TRBD2 | . | TRBJ2-3 | TRBV29-1
CASSEWQSYNEQFF | TGTGCCAGCAGTGAGTGGCAGTCCTACAATGAGCAGTTCTTC | . | few | TRBJ2-1 | TRBV2
CASSQDAAGGTGELFF | TGCGCCAGCAGCCAAGATGCAGCGGGAGGCACCGGGGAGCTGTTTTTT | TRBD2 | . | TRBJ2-2 | TRBV4-3
CASSLRAETYNEQFF | TGTGCCAGCAGCCTAAGGGCGGAGACCTACAATGAGCAGTTCTTC | . | . | TRBJ2-1 | TRBV11-2
CASSWGRETQYF | TGTGCCAGCAGCTGGGGTCGAGAGACCCAGTACTTC | . | . | TRBJ2-5 | TRBV7-8
CSVERGGGETQYF | TGCAGCGTCGAACGGGGGGGCGGAGAGACCCAGTACTTC | TRBD2 | few | TRBJ2-5 | TRBV29-1
CASSPRWGNSETQYF | TGTGCCAGCAGCCCCAGATGGGGGAATTCGGAGACCCAGTACTTC | . | . | TRBJ2-5 | TRBV9
CASSASGGAGQFF | TGTGCCAGCAGTGCGAGCGGGGGGGCCGGGCAGTTCTTC | TRBD2 | . | TRBJ2-1 | TRBV25-1
CASSLDSYEQYF | TGTGCCAGCAGTCTAGACAGCTACGAGCAGTACTTC | . | . | TRBJ2-7 | TRBV11-2
CSVGGRAVETQYF | TGCAGCGTTGGCGGGAGGGCCGTGGAGACCCAGTACTTC | TRBD2 | . | TRBJ2-5 | TRBV29-1
CASSLHGSNEQFF | TGTGCCAGCAGCCTTCATGGCTCCAATGAGCAGTTCTTC | . | . | TRBJ2-1 | TRBV7-2
CASSRLAGGTYEQYF | TGCGCCAGCAGCCGTTTAGCGGGAGGGACCTACGAGCAGTACTTC | TRBD2 | . | TRBJ2-7 | TRBV4-3
CSVGTGGGTEAFF | TGCAGCGTTGGAACAGGGGGTGGAACTGAAGCTTTCTTT | TRBD1 | . | TRBJ1-1 | TRBV29-1
CASSFGDSTDTQYF | TGTGCCAGCAGCTTCGGTGACAGCACAGATACGCAGTATTTT | . | . | TRBJ2-3 | TRBV9
CASGTGRDEQFF | TGTGCCAGCGGGACGGGCCGAGATGAGCAGTTCTTC | . | . | TRBJ2-1 | TRBV2